A single T cell receptor (beta chain) is shown here with its context. The sample belongs to a study of early T cells in non-severe SARS-CoV-2 infection. Per the germline V gene, CDR1 is SGDLS and CDR2 is YYNGEE. The CDR3 runs to 15 residues. V was pared by 3 bases and J by 2 bases, with 8 bases of the junction left unmatched. TCRdb used MiXCR to reprocess the 5' RACE reads, holding one entry per CDR3 protein. Of about 97,000 distinct CDR3 sequences listed, 9.5% to 12% were seen once; the top ten hold around 4.6%. The TCR was taken from an adult who was a healthcare worker with PCR-confirmed SARS-CoV-2 infection or an uninfected control (not recorded which). The chain employs TRBV9 and TRBJ2-7; 7 bases line up with TRBD2. The material sequenced was whole blood, taken at baseline. CDR3 bases: TGTGCCAGCAGCGGAGTAGCGGGCCCACCCTACGAGCAGTACTTC. Translation gives CASSGVAGPPYEQYF.